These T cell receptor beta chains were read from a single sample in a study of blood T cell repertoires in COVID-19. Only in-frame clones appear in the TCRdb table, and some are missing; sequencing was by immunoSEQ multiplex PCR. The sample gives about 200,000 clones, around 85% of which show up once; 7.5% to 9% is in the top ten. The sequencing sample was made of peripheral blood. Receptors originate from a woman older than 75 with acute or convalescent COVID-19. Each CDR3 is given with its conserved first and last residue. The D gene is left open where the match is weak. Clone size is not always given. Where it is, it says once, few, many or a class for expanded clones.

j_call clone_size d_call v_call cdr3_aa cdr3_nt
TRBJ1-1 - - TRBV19 CASSTRQENTEAFF TGTGCCAGTAGTACCCGACAAGAGAACACTGAAGCTTTCTTT
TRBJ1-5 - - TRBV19 CASSGQSNQPQHF TGTGCCAGTAGCGGACAGAGCAATCAGCCCCAGCATTTT
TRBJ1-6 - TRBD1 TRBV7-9 CASSRMGTGNSPLHF TGTGCCAGCAGCCGTATGGGGACAGGAAATTCACCCCTCCACTTT
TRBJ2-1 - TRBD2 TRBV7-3 CASSQERGPQNEQFF TGTGCCAGCAGCCAAGAGCGGGGGCCTCAGAATGAGCAGTTCTTC
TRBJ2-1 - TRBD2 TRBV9 CASSDPTSGGANEQFF TGTGCCAGCAGCGACCCTACTAGCGGGGGGGCGAATGAGCAGTTCTTC
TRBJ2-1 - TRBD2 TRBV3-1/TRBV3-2 CASSQGTGTSGPIAPFF TGTGCCAGCAGCCAAGGGACCGGGACTAGCGGCCCAATAGCCCCGTTCTTC
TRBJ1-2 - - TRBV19 CASSAQGSHYGYTF TGTGCCAGTAGTGCTCAGGGTAGTCACTATGGCTACACCTTC
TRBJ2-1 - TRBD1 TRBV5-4 CASSLAPDRGNEQFF TGTGCCAGCAGCTTGGCCCCCGACAGGGGGAATGAGCAGTTCTTC
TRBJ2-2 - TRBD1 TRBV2 CASSLGGAIDTGELFF TGTGCCAGCAGTCTAGGGGGCGCTATCGACACCGGGGAGCTGTTTTTT
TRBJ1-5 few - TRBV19 CASSIEVGTLGPHQPQHF TGTGCCAGTAGTATAGAGGTTGGGACACTCGGCCCTCATCAGCCCCAGCATTTT
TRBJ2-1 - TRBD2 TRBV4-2 CASSQRLAGGNEQFF TGTGCCAGCAGCCAAAGACTAGCGGGGGGGAATGAGCAGTTCTTC
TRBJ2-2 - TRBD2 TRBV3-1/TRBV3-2 CASSYRRSGRLNTGELFF TGTGCCAGCAGCTACCGGAGAAGCGGGAGGCTCAACACCGGGGAGCTGTTTTTT
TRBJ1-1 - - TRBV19 CASSIGLRRTEAFF TGTGCCAGTAGTATTGGGCTAAGGCGTACTGAAGCTTTCTTT
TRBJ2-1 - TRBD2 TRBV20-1 CSASTSGHNEQFF TGCAGTGCTAGTACTAGCGGACACAATGAGCAGTTCTTC
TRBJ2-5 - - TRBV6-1 CASSEPTGGGRKTQYF TGTGCCAGCAGTGAACCCACGGGCGGAGGTCGCAAGACCCAGTACTTC
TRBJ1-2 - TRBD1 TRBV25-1 CASRRTGDHYGYTF TGTGCCAGCAGGAGGACAGGGGATCACTATGGCTACACCTTC
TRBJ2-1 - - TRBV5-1 CASSLAVADNEQFF TGCGCCAGCAGCTTGGCGGTAGCGGACAATGAGCAGTTCTTC
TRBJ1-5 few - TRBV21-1 CASKSDLKRQPQHF TGTGCCAGCAAGTCGGACCTAAAGCGGCAGCCCCAGCATTTT
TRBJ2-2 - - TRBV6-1 CASSELARTGELFF TGTGCCAGCAGTGAATTGGCCAGGACCGGGGAGCTGTTTTTT
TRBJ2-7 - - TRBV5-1 CASSLGPNGIGYEQYF TGCGCCAGCAGCCTAGGACCAAACGGGATCGGGTACGAGCAGTACTTC
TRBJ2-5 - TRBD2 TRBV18 CASSPVAGGQETQYF TGTGCCAGCTCACCGGTAGCGGGGGGGCAAGAGACCCAGTACTTC
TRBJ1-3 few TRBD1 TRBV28 CASSQTGPPGNTIYF TGTGCCAGCAGCCAGACAGGGCCCCCTGGAAACACCATATATTTT